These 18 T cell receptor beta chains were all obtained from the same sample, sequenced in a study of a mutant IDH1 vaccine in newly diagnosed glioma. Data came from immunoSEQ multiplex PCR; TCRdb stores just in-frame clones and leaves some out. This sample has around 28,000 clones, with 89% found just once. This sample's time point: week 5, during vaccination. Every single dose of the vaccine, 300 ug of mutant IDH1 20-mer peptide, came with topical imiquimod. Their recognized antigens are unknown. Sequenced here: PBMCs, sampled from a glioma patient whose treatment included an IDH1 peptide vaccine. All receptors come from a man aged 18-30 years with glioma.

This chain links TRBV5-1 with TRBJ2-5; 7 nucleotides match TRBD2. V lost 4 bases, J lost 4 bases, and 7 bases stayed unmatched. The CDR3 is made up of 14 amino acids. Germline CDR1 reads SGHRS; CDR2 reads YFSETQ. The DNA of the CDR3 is TGCGCCAGCAGCCCGAGCGGGGCGGGAGAGACCCAGTACTTC. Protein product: CASSPSGAGETQYF.

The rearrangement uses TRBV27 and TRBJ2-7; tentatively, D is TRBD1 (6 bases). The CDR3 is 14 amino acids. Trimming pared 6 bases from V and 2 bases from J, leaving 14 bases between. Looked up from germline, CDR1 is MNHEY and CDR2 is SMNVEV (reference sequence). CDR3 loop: CASSDITGPYEQYF. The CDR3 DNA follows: TGTGCCAGCAGCGACATAACAGGGCCCTACGAGCAGTACTTC.

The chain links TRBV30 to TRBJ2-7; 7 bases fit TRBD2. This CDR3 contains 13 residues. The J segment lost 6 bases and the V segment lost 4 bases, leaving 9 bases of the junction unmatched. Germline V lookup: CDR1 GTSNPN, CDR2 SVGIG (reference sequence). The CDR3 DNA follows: TGTGCCTGGAATACGCGCGGGAGTGGCGAGCAGTACTTC. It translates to CAWNTRGSGEQYF.

CDR3 region: CASSLLGEKLFF. In DNA, the CDR3 is TGTGCCAGCAGTTTATTGGGTGAAAAACTGTTTTTT. The V and J genes are TRBV28 and TRBJ1-4, with unresolved D. Trimming cost V 1 base and J 7 bases, with 4 bases left between them. The germline CDR1 and CDR2 sequences are MDHEN and SYDVKM. This CDR3 is built from 12 residues.

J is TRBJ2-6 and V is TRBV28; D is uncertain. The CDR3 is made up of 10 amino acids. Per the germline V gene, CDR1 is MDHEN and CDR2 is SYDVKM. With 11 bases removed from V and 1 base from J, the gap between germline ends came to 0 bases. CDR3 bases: TGTGCCTCTGGGGCCAACGTCCTGACTTTC. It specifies CASGANVLTF.

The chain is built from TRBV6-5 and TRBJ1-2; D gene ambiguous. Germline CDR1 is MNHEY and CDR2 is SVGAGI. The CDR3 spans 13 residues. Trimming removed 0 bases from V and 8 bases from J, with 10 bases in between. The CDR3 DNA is TGTGCCAGCAGTTACTCCGGTCCGGGAGGCTACACCTTC. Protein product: CASSYSGPGGYTF.

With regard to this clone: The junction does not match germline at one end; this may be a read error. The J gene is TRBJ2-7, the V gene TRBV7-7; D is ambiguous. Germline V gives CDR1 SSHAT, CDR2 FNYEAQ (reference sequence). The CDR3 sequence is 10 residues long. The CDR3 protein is CASSPYEQYF. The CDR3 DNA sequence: TGTGCTAGCAGCCCATACGAGCAGTACTTC. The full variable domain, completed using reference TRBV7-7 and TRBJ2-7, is GAGVSQSPRYKVTKRGQDVTLRCDPISSHATLYWYQQALGQGPEFLTYFNYEAQPDKSGLPSDRFSAERPEGSISTLTIQRTEQRDSAMYRCASSPYEQYFGPGTRLTVT.

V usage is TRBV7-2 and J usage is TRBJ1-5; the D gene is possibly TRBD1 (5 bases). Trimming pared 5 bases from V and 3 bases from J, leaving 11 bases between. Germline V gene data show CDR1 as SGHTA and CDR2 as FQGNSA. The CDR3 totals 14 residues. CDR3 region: CASSPAGHNQPQHF. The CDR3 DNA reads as TGTGCCAGCAGCCCGGCGGGGCACAATCAGCCCCAGCATTTT. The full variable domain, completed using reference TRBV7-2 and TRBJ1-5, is GAGVSQSPSNKVTEKGKDVELRCDPISGHTALYWYRQSLGQGLEFLIYFQGNSAPDKSGLPSDRFSAERTGGSVSTLTIQRTQQEDSAVYLCASSPAGHNQPQHFGDGTRLSIL.

The CDR3 region has the DNA TGTGCCTGGAGCGCAGGGCCACCGAACACCGGGGAGCTGTTTTTT. Its translation: CAWSAGPPNTGELFF. The V and J genes are TRBV30 and TRBJ2-2; D is perhaps TRBD1 (5 bases). The CDR3 extends over 15 amino acids. Trimming took 3 bases from V and 0 from J, leaving 11 bases between them. Germline assignment: CDR1 GTSNPN and CDR2 SVGIG (reference sequence).

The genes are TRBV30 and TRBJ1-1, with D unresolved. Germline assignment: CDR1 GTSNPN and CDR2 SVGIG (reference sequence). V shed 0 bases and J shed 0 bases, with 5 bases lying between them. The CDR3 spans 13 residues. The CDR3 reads CAWSVNMNTEAFF. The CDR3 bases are TGTGCCTGGAGTGTGAACATGAACACTGAAGCTTTCTTT.

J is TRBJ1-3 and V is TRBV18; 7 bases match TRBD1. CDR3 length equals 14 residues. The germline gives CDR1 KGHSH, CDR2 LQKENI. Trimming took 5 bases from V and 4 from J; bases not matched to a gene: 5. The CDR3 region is CASSSPQGGNTIYF. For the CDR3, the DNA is TGTGCCAGCTCAAGTCCACAGGGGGGAAACACCATATATTTT.

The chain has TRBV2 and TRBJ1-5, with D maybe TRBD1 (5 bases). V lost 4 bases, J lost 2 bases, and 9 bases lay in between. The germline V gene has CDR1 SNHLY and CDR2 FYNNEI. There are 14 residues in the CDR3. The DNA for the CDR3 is TGTGCCAGCAGTGGGGGGAAGGGCAATCAGCCCCAGCATTTT. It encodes CASSGGKGNQPQHF.

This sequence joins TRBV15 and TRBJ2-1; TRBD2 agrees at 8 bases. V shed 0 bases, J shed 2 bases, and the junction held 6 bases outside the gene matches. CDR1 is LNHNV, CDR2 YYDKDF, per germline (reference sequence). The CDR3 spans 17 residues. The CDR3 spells CATSRDHPSGPYNEQFF. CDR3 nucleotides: TGTGCCACCAGCAGAGATCATCCTAGCGGGCCCTACAATGAGCAGTTCTTC. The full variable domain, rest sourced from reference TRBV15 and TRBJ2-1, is DAMVIQNPRYQVTQFGKPVTLSCSQTLNHNVMYWYQQKSSQAPKLLFHYYDKDFNNEADTPDNFQSRRPNTSFCFLDIRSPGLGDTAMYLCATSRDHPSGPYNEQFFGPGTRLTVL.

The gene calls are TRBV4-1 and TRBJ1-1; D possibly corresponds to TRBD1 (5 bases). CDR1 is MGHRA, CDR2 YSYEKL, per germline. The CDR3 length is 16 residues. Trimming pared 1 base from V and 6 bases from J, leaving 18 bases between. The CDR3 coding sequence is TGCGCCAGCAGCCAAGTCGAGGACACGGGAGGGGCTGAAGCTTTCTTT. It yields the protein CASSQVEDTGGAEAFF.

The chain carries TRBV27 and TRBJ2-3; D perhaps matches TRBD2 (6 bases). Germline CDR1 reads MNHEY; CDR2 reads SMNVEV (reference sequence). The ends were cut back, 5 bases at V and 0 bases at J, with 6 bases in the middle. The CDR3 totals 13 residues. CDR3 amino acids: CASSSGSTDTQYF. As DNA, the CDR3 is TGTGCCAGCAGTAGCGGGAGCACAGATACGCAGTATTTT.

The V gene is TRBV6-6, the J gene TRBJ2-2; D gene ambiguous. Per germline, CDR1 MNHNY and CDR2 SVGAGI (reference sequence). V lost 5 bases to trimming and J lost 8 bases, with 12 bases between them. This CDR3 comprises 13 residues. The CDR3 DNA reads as TGTGCCAGCAGTCCGGATACGGTGGGGGAGCTGTTTTTT. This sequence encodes CASSPDTVGELFF.

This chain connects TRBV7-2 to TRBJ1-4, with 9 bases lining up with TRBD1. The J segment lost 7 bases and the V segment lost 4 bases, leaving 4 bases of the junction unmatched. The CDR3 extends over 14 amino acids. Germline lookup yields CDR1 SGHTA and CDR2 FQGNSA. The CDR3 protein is CASSSTGGGEKLFF. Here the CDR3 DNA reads TGTGCCAGCAGCTCCACAGGGGGCGGTGAAAAACTGTTTTTT.

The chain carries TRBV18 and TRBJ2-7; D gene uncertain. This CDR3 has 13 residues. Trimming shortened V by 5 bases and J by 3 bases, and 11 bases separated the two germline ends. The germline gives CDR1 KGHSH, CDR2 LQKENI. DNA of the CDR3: TGTGCCAGCTCAGATATCGGAGACTACGAGCAGTACTTC. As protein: CASSDIGDYEQYF.